This T cell receptor beta chain emerged from a study of T cell repertoires in cytomegalovirus infection (dated by TCRdb to about 2019). Concerning the study at large: The peptide stimulations were aimed at well-studied HLA-B-restricted epitopes as well as recently identified HLA-C-restricted CMV epitopes, whose presentation resists viral immunomodulation. The HLA type of each donor mattered for the analysis, because public TCR beta signatures pointed to carriage of CMV infection along with the matching HLA type. On the study overall, not on this receptor specifically: Carriers of CMV infection plus the relevant HLA type were discriminated by the cumulative frequency of public TCR beta family members in the study cohort and in an independent roughly 380-donor cohort. In the ex vivo response, HLA-C-restricted CMV-specific TCR beta clonotypes were dominant, and in two of eight donors the single most frequent clonotype came from this HLA-C-restricted group.

The sample's treatment or condition label, decoded: in vitro stimulation with specific CMV peptide epitopes to enrich CMV-specific T cells. There are a few counts of this clonotype. Its specific antigen is unknown. Base-call qualities are not available, and no considerably larger clone is one nucleotide away. The data were produced on an Illumina HiSeq 1500. The raw public data were reprocessed by TCRdb itself: fastp quality trimming at Q25, MiXCR clonotype calling, in-frame beta chains only. When rows share a CDR3 protein, they turn into one entry using the most common DNA and genes. This sample comprises approximately 1,000,000 distinct CDR3 sequences, about 33% of them detected only once. The leading ten clones occupy roughly 12% of the sample. Sample: cultured CD8+ T cells from PBMCs, taken from culture after CMV antigen stimulation. This sequence was found in a human donor in good health (CMV status not recorded). Some clones in this sample may be carry-over from other donors' samples.

The CDR3 amino acid sequence is: CASSLGGQATEAFF. The nucleotides read TGTGCCAGCAGCTTAGGGGGTCAGGCCACTGAAGCTTTCTTT. The V gene is TRBV27 and the J gene is TRBJ1-1; TRBD1 is a weak D gene call, 6 bases matching. The CDR3 runs 14 amino acids, cysteine and phenylalanine included. Only the CDR3 portion is preserved as DNA: 42 bases, with reading frame beginning at the first base. The CDR1 and CDR2 encoded by the germline V gene (reference sequence) are MNHEY and SMNVEV. V sheds 6 bases and J sheds 4 bases, leaving 15 bases between their ends.